The source of this T cell receptor beta chain is a study of T-cell reconstitution after alpha-beta-depleted transplantation in children. Study results and caveats: T-cell counts and diversity were attributed mostly to newly produced T cells one year after transplant. Approximately two months post-transplant, alpha-beta T cells reportedly originated from several hundred expanded graft clones. After transplant, high TCRbeta diversity at day 60 in some patients arose from surviving recipient T cells and thymic progenitors.

V was clipped by 5 bases and J by 4 bases, with 11 bases between them. The CDR3 extends over 13 amino acids. Library preparation (for TCRbeta) was performed with unique molecular identifiers. TCRdb analysed the PCR reads with MiXCR anew, one entry per CDR3 protein. The table lists about 300,000 distinct CDR3 sequences, about 9.5% of them singletons, with 7.5% in the top ten. This clonotype appeared many times. Its target is not known. V is TRBV12-3 or TRBV12-4 and J is TRBJ2-5; no definite D call. Source: PBMCs, taken before TCRalphabeta/CD19-depleted stem cell transplant. The sequence was obtained from a boy less than two years old with acute myeloid leukemia, due to receive a stem cell transplant. The CDR3 nucleotides are TGTGCCAGCAGTCCCGGTTCGACAGAGACCCAGTACTTC. Translated: CASSPGSTETQYF.